The TCR beta chain described here comes from a study of blood T cell repertoires in COVID-19. The CDR3 is 16 amino acids. The V segment lost 3 bases and the J segment 4 bases; nucleotides outside the gene matches: 8. CDR1 SGHKS and CDR2 YYEKEE come from the germline V gene (reference sequence). Authors' methods: By means of reference gene primer amplification, nucleated cell counts were estimated. Sequenced by immunoSEQ multiplex PCR; TCRdb stores in-frame clones only, minus some. For V, J and clone size, that table is used; D and trimming come from the DNA. The sample lists under 100,000 clones, roughly 87% occurring once.

The chain employs TRBV5-5 and TRBJ1-5; 9 bases align to TRBD1. This sequence was found in a male donor with acute or convalescent COVID-19. Input material: peripheral blood. The CDR3 loop is CASSSGIGTGNQPQHF. Here the CDR3 DNA reads TGTGCCAGCAGCTCGGGGATCGGGACAGGGAATCAGCCCCAGCATTTT.